Below, 31 T cell receptor beta chains from the same sample are listed, as sequenced in a study of blood T cells in healthy people across ages. For the second PCR, which ran for about 6 to 11 cycles, a sample-barcoded 5' primer and a J-beta primer mix were used. TCRdb reprocessed the 5' RACE reads via MiXCR and lists one record per CDR3 protein. The sample has some 1.7 million distinct CDR3 sequences; roughly 28% are singletons. Sequenced material: blood. Receptors were obtained from a woman aged 25 to 39 in good health.

The V gene is TRBV7-2, the J gene TRBJ2-4; 8 bases line up with TRBD1. CDR3 length: 14 residues. From germline, CDR1 is SGHTA and CDR2 FQGNSA. With 4 bases clipped from V and 8 bases from J, the junction kept 7 bases outside the gene matches. The CDR3 region is CASSSTGVGDIQYF. The DNA of the CDR3 is TGTGCCAGCAGCTCGACAGGGGTAGGGGACATTCAGTACTTC.

This clonotype came up a few times. V and J are TRBV29-1 and TRBJ1-4; no clear D gene. The CDR3 runs to 14 residues. Germline V gives CDR1 SQVTM, CDR2 ANQGSEA. V was cut by 3 bases and J by 4 bases, with 12 bases left in between. CDR3 sequence: CSVEGPESNEKLFF. Here the CDR3 DNA reads TGCAGCGTTGAGGGTCCGGAAAGTAATGAAAAACTGTTTTTT. Based on the CDR3 plus reference TRBV29-1 and TRBJ1-4, the full variable domain is SAVISQKPSRDICQRGTSLTIQCQVDSQVTMMFWYRQQPGQSLTLIATANQGSEATYESGFVIDKFPISRPNLTFSTLTVSNMSPEDSSIYLCSVEGPESNEKLFFGSGTQLSVL.

This clonotype turned up a few times. The V call is TRBV6-2 or TRBV6-3, the J call TRBJ2-7, with D perhaps TRBD2 (6 bases). V dropped 3 bases and J dropped 3 bases, with 24 bases sitting between them. CDR3 length: 18 residues. Germline CDR1 reads MNHEY; CDR2 reads SVGEGT. The CDR3 DNA is TGTGCCAGCAGTTATTTAGGTAGCGGTTCATCCTTCTACTACGAGCAGTACTTC. Its translation is CASSYLGSGSSFYYEQYF.

There are many counts of this clonotype. V and J are TRBV28 and TRBJ2-7, with D perhaps matching TRBD1 or TRBD2 (5 bases each). Trimming cost V 5 bases and J 3 bases, with 26 bases left between them. The CDR3 spans 18 residues. CDR1 and CDR2 from the germline V gene are MDHEN and SYDVKM. CDR3 amino acids: CASSLIMTTMGDVYEQYF. CDR3 in DNA: TGTGCCAGCAGTCTCATAATGACCACGATGGGGGATGTCTACGAGCAGTACTTC.

The chain recombines TRBV10-3 with TRBJ2-7; 8 bases are shared with TRBD1. Trimming took 11 bases from V and 5 from J; bases not matched to a gene: 5. Per the germline V gene, CDR1 is ENHRY and CDR2 is SYGVKD. This CDR3 region has 11 residues. CDR3 nucleotides: TGTGCCGCCCAGGGGGCCCACGAGCAGTACTTC. This encodes CAAQGAHEQYF.

This clonotype was counted a few times. The chain combines TRBV29-1 with TRBJ2-2, with D perhaps given as TRBD1 or TRBD2 (7 bases each). This CDR3 is 17 amino acids long. Germline CDR1 and CDR2: SQVTM and ANQGSEA. The V gene lost 2 bases and the J gene lost 7 bases, with 23 bases spanning the gap. The CDR3 nucleotides read TGCAGCGTTGAAATCCAGGGACTACAGGGGTTTGGCGGGGAGCTGTTTTTT. It yields the protein CSVEIQGLQGFGGELFF.

V and J are TRBV20-1 and TRBJ1-5; 10 nucleotides agree with TRBD1. Losses at the gene ends were 5 bases for V and 1 base for J; bases not matched to a gene: 8. The CDR3 runs 16 residues. The germline V gene has CDR1 DFQATT and CDR2 SNEGSKA (reference sequence). The CDR3 spells CSAGDAGQGSNQPQHF. CDR3 coding DNA: TGCAGTGCTGGTGACGCGGGACAGGGGAGCAATCAGCCCCAGCATTTT.

This clonotype was picked up a small number of times. V usage is TRBV5-1 and J usage is TRBJ2-7; D is perhaps TRBD1 or TRBD2 (5 bases each). CDR1 and CDR2 (germline): SGHRS, YFSETQ. The V end was cut by 4 bases, the J end by 5 bases, with 16 bases between. The CDR3 has 14 amino acids. CDR3 amino acids: CASSLTTWDDEQYF. The DNA of the CDR3 is TGCGCCAGCAGCCTAACAACCTGGGACGACGAGCAGTACTTC.

The chain couples TRBV4-3 to TRBJ2-1; 7 bases match TRBD2. V lost 4 bases to trimming and J lost 0 bases; unmatched junction nucleotides: 18. The CDR3 spans 20 residues. CDR1 and CDR2 from the germline V gene are LGHNA and YSLEER. The CDR3: CASSPLLEREFPLSYNEQFF. In nucleotides, the CDR3 is TGCGCCAGCAGCCCCCTTCTTGAGCGGGAATTCCCCCTCTCCTACAATGAGCAGTTCTTC.

In the case of this clonotype: A much larger clonotype is one base distant, so this may be a read error. DNA of the CDR3: TGTGCCAGCAGCCAATCCGGGGACAGGTTCTACGAGCAGTACTTC. Its protein is CASSQSGDRFYEQYF. This chain uses TRBV4-2 with TRBJ2-7; 8 bases line up with TRBD1. V trimming: 2 bases; J trimming: 3 bases; junction bases outside the gene matches: 6. Germline lookup yields CDR1 LGHNA and CDR2 YNFKEQ. The CDR3 runs to 15 residues.

This clonotype has ten or more counts. CDR3 residues: CASSHRDRDYEQYF. The CDR3 nucleotides read TGTGCCAGCAGCCACCGGGACAGGGACTACGAGCAGTACTTC. The V and J genes are TRBV3-1 and TRBJ2-7, with 9 positions matching TRBD1. V gave up 3 bases and J gave up 3 bases; unmatched junction bases: 3. CDR1 and CDR2 from the germline V gene are LGHDT and YNNKEL (reference sequence). This CDR3 spans 14 amino acids.

The chain is built from TRBV7-2 and TRBJ2-3; no definite D call. The germline V gene encodes CDR1 SGHTA and CDR2 FQGNSA. With 0 bases removed from V and 3 bases from J, the gap between germline ends came to 10 bases. CDR3 length equals 15 residues. The CDR3 DNA reads as TGTGCCAGCAGCTTAGCGGGGTTGAGAACAGATACGCAGTATTTT. Translated, it gives CASSLAGLRTDTQYF.

Ten or more counts support this clonotype. An end of the junction does not agree with germline; a read error may underlie this. The chain couples TRBV7-2 to TRBJ2-7; TRBD2 is a possible D gene (6 bases). The CDR3 is made up of 13 amino acids. Looked up from germline, CDR1 is SGHTA and CDR2 is FQGNSA. Written as DNA, the CDR3 is TGTGCCAGCAGTTTAGCGGCTGGAAACGAGCAGTACTTC. Protein product: CASSLAAGNEQYF.

This clonotype has more than one count but fewer than ten. V is TRBV7-9 and J is TRBJ2-7, with a tentative D call TRBD1 (6 bases). The V end was cut by 6 bases, the J end by 2 bases, with 14 bases between. CDR3 size: 14 residues. Germline V lookup: CDR1 SEHNR, CDR2 FQNEAQ (reference sequence). As DNA, the CDR3 is TGTGCCAGCAGATACGGGGACATAACCTACGAGCAGTACTTC. Encoded protein: CASRYGDITYEQYF. Together with reference TRBV7-9 and TRBJ2-7, the CDR3 gives the full variable domain: DTGVSQNPRHKITKRGQNVTFRCDPISEHNRLYWYRQTLGQGPEFLTYFQNEAQLEKSRLLSDRFSAERPKGSFSTLEIQRTEQGDSAMYLCASRYGDITYEQYFGPGTRLTVT.

Worth noting for this clonotype: A much larger clone differs from this one at a single base, so this may be a read error. The V and J genes are TRBV5-1 and TRBJ2-7, with 7 bases aligning to TRBD1. The CDR3 extends over 15 amino acids. Germline lookup yields CDR1 SGHRS and CDR2 YFSETQ. The CDR3 DNA sequence: TGCGCCGGCAGCTCCGGGACAGCCGTATCCTACGAGCAGTACTTC. Its translation: CAGSSGTAVSYEQYF.

V and J are TRBV29-1 and TRBJ1-2, with D possibly TRBD1 on 6 matching bases. Per the germline V gene, CDR1 is SQVTM and CDR2 is ANQGSEA. The CDR3 has 16 residues. The V gene lost 3 bases and the J gene lost 4 bases, with 21 bases spanning the gap. CDR3 residues: CSVDLSEQGLFYGYTF. DNA of the CDR3: TGCAGCGTTGATCTATCGGAACAGGGCCTATTCTATGGCTACACCTTC.

This clonotype was found a few times. The J gene is TRBJ2-2, the V gene TRBV5-1; TRBD2 is a possible D gene (6 bases). CDR3 length: 14 amino acids. Looked up from germline, CDR1 is SGHRS and CDR2 is YFSETQ. Trimming removed 2 bases at V and 6 bases at J, with 11 bases between. The CDR3 DNA reads TGCGCCAGCAGCTTACCAACGGGGGCCGGGGAGCTGTTTTTT. It codes for CASSLPTGAGELFF.

In this sample, this clonotype turned up a few times. The chain carries TRBV6-6 and TRBJ2-5; possibly TRBD2 for D (6 bases). V was trimmed by 6 bases and J by 9 bases, leaving 20 bases between them. The germline V gene has CDR1 MNHNY and CDR2 SVGAGI (reference sequence). There are 14 residues in the CDR3. CDR3: CASRVRDSGQAQYF. The CDR3 nucleotides read TGTGCCAGCAGAGTACGGGACTCGGGTCAAGCCCAGTACTTC.

The chain combines TRBV29-1 with TRBJ2-1; D possibly corresponds to TRBD2 (5 bases). V was clipped by 2 bases and J by 6 bases, with 26 bases between them. From germline, CDR1 is SQVTM and CDR2 ANQGSEA. The CDR3 spans 18 residues. CDR3 region: CSVESRPQRYIQFNEQFF. Written as DNA, the CDR3 is TGCAGCGTTGAATCCCGTCCCCAGCGGTACATACAGTTCAATGAGCAGTTCTTC.

On this clonotype itself: This may come from a read error, since a much larger clone is one base off. This chain joins TRBV7-2 and TRBJ1-5, with unresolved D. Judging by the DNA end, TRBJ2-3 fits better; the J call may be wrong. Germline loops: CDR1 SGHTA, CDR2 FQGNSA. This CDR3 has 13 amino acids. The CDR3 coding sequence is TGTGCCAGCAGCGTTGTAAGTAATCAGCCCCAGTATTTT. This codes for CASSVVSNQPQYF.

This clonotype has a handful of counts. One junction end does not reproduce the germline sequence, and a read error may be involved. The genes are TRBV13 and TRBJ1-2, with D tentatively TRBD1 (5 bases). The CDR3 consists of 15 residues. Looked up from germline, CDR1 is PRHDT and CDR2 is FYEKMQ (reference sequence). CDR3 sequence reads: CASSFRGTGNYGYTF. The CDR3 coding sequence is TGTGCCAGTAGCTTCCGCGGGACGGGTAACTATGGCTACACCTTC.

In the case of this clonotype: Since a much larger clone is just one base distant, this may be a read error. The chain couples TRBV29-1 to TRBJ2-1; TRBD2 matches 10 bases. Germline CDR1 and CDR2: SQVTM and ANQGSEA. The CDR3 runs 14 residues. V gave up 4 bases and J gave up 5 bases; unmatched junction bases: 5. The CDR3 nucleotides read TGCAGCGTTGGGAGTCTAGCGGGAGACAATGAGCAGTTCTTC. It yields the protein CSVGSLAGDNEQFF.

The V and J genes are TRBV29-1 and TRBJ1-1; 7 bases agree with TRBD1. The CDR3 is 14 amino acids. Trimming at V came to 4 bases and at J to 3 bases, leaving 8 bases not matched to a gene. CDR1 and CDR2 (germline): SQVTM, ANQGSEA. The CDR3 spells CSVVVRGVDTEAFF. For the CDR3, the DNA is TGCAGCGTTGTGGTCAGGGGGGTTGACACTGAAGCTTTCTTT.

The V and J genes are TRBV9 and TRBJ2-1, with 8 bases matching TRBD2. Germline CDR1 SGDLS, CDR2 YYNGEE. Trimming at V came to 4 bases and at J to 6 bases, leaving 6 bases not matched to a gene. CDR3 length: 14 amino acids. The CDR3 DNA sequence: TGTGCCAGCAGCTCCGCCGGGACTAGCAATGAGCAGTTCTTC. Residues: CASSSAGTSNEQFF.

The chain employs TRBV15 and TRBJ1-2, with D hard to call. The CDR3 has 15 residues. CDR1 is LNHNV, CDR2 YYDKDF, per germline (reference sequence). The V and J ends lost 0 bases and 13 bases respectively, with 21 bases between them. CDR3 loop: CATSREFYGNYGCTF. The CDR3 DNA reads TGTGCCACCAGCAGAGAGTTTTACGGAAACTATGGTTGCACCTTC.

The sample holds many counts of this clonotype. This chain joins TRBV20-1 and TRBJ2-7; 7 bases match TRBD2. CDR1 is DFQATT, CDR2 SNEGSKA, per germline (reference sequence). This CDR3 is built from 17 residues. After removal of 2 bases from V and 3 bases from J, the junction contained 16 bases not matched to a gene. The DNA of the CDR3 is TGCAGTGCTAGACCCCTGGGGGGAGGGTTGTCGTACTACGAGCAGTACTTC. Amino acid sequence: CSARPLGGGLSYYEQYF.

This clonotype has a count of ten or more. The chain is built from TRBV12-3 or TRBV12-4 and TRBJ1-4; D ambiguous. This CDR3 is built from 11 residues. Trimming removed 5 bases at V and 7 bases at J, with 5 bases between. In nucleotides, the CDR3 is TGTGCCAGCAGTACGGGTGAAAAACTGTTTTTT. Its translation is CASSTGEKLFF.

The chain recombines TRBV6-2 or TRBV6-3 with TRBJ1-5, with D hard to call. The CDR3 runs to 10 residues. Trimming stripped 11 bases from V and 6 bases from J, with 8 bases between. Germline V CDR1 and CDR2: MNHEY, SVGEGT. The CDR3 bases are TGTGCCGTCGGTCGTCAGCCCCAGCATTTT. Its translation: CAVGRQPQHF.

This clonotype was detected only a few times. This sequence joins TRBV5-1 and TRBJ2-7; D not certain. CDR1 and CDR2 from the germline V gene are SGHRS and YFSETQ. This CDR3 comprises 14 residues. V lost 3 bases, J lost 4 bases, and 14 bases lay in between. In DNA, the CDR3 is TGCGCCAGCAGCTCCCTACCCCCCTCTTACGAGCAGTACTTC. Translation gives CASSSLPPSYEQYF.

This clonotype was seen a handful of times. This chain joins TRBV7-2 and TRBJ2-1; 8 bases fit TRBD2. Germline CDR1 reads SGHTA; CDR2 reads FQGNSA. The CDR3 consists of 17 residues. After removal of 3 bases from V and 0 bases from J, the junction contained 7 bases not matched to a gene. CDR3 nucleotides: TGTGCCAGCAGCTTGACTAGCGCATTATACTCCTACAATGAGCAGTTCTTC. Translating it yields CASSLTSALYSYNEQFF. Combining the CDR3 with reference TRBV7-2 and TRBJ2-1 gives the whole variable domain GAGVSQSPSNKVTEKGKDVELRCDPISGHTALYWYRQSLGQGLEFLIYFQGNSAPDKSGLPSDRFSAERTGGSVSTLTIQRTQQEDSAVYLCASSLTSALYSYNEQFFGPGTRLTVL.

This clonotype has at least ten counts. The chain combines TRBV7-3 with TRBJ2-5; D uncertain. Germline V gene lookup returns CDR1 SGHTA and CDR2 FQGTGA. V gave up 6 bases and J gave up 3 bases, with 14 bases separating them. CDR3 length: 14 residues. The CDR3 sequence is CASSPPGKEETQYF. In nucleotides, the CDR3 is TGTGCCAGCAGTCCCCCAGGAAAGGAAGAGACCCAGTACTTC.